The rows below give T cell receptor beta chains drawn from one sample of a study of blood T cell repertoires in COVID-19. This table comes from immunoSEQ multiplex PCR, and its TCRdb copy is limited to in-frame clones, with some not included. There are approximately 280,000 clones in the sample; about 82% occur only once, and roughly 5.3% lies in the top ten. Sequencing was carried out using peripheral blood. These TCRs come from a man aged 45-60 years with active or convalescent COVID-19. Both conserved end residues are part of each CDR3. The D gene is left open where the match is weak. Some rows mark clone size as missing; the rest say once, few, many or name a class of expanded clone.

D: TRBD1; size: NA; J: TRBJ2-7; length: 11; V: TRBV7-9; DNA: TGTGCCAGCAGCCCAGGGGGCGAGCAGTACTTC; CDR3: CASSPGGEQYF
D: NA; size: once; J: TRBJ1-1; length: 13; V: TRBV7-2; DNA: TGTGCCAGCAGCTTAAGGGGTAACACTGAAGCTTTCTTT; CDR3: CASSLRGNTEAFF
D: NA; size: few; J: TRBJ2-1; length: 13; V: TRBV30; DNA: TGTGCCTGGAAGGCGGGCTCCTACAATGAGCAGTTCTTC; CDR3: CAWKAGSYNEQFF
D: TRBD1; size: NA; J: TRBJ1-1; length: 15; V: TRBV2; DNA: TGTGCCAGCAGTCAGGGACAGACTAAGAACACTGAAGCTTTCTTT; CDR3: CASSQGQTKNTEAFF
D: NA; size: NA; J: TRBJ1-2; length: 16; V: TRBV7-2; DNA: TGTGCCAGCAGCTTTAAGGGGCTGGGGAATAACTATGGCTACACCTTC; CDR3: CASSFKGLGNNYGYTF
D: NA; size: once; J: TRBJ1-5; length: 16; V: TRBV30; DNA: TGTGCCTGGAGTCCAGGTACGCAGGGCAGCAATCAGCCCCAGCATTTT; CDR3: CAWSPGTQGSNQPQHF
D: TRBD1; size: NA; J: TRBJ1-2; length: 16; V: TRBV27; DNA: TGTGCCAGCAGTCCAATTTCACCGACAGGGGGATATGGCTACACCTTC; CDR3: CASSPISPTGGYGYTF
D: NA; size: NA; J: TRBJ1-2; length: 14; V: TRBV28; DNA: TGTGCCAGCAGCCCAAATGGGGGCGCCTATGGCTACACCTTC; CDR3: CASSPNGGAYGYTF
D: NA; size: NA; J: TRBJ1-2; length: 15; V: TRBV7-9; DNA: TGTGCCAGCAGCTCCACCCCCGACAGAAACAATGGCTACACCTTC; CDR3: CASSSTPDRNNGYTF
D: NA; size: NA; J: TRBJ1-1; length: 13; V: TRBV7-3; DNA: TGTGCCAGCAGCTACGGACTAAACACTGAAGCTTTCTTT; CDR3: CASSYGLNTEAFF
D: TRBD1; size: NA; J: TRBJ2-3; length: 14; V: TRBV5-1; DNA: TGCGCCAGCAGCTTGGACGTCAAGGGGGCTACGCAGTATTTT; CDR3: CASSLDVKGATQYF
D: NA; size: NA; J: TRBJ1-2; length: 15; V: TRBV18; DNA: TGTGCCAGCTCACCACCCCAGGAGGGAAACTATGGCTACACCTTC; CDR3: CASSPPQEGNYGYTF
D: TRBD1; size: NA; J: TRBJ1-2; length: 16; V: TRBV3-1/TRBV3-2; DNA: TGTGCCAGCAGCCAACAGGGACAGGGTCTTAACTATGGCTACACCTTC; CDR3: CASSQQGQGLNYGYTF
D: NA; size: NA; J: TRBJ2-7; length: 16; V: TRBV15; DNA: TGTGCCACCAGCAGAGATATTAGAGCGGCATCCTACGAGCAGTACTTC; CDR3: CATSRDIRAASYEQYF
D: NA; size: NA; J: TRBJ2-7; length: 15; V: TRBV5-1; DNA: TGCGCCAGCAGCAAGGAGGAGAATGAGTCCTACGAGCAGTACTTC; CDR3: CASSKEENESYEQYF
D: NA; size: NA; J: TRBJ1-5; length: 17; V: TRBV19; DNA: TGTGCCAGTTCCGGCCCCAGGTTCAGGGGAAGCAATCAGCCCCAGCATTTT; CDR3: CASSGPRFRGSNQPQHF
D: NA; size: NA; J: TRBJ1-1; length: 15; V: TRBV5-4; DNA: TGTGCCAGCAGAAAAGGTGGACAGCCGAACACTGAAGCTTTCTTT; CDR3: CASRKGGQPNTEAFF
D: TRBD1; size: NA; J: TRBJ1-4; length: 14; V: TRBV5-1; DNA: TGCGCCAGCAGCTTCGGACAGGGTAATGAAAAACTGTTTTTT; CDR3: CASSFGQGNEKLFF
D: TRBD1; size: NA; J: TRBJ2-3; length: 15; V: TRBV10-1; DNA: TGCGCCAGCAGTGAGTCGGGACAGGATTCAGATACGCAGTATTTT; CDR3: CASSESGQDSDTQYF
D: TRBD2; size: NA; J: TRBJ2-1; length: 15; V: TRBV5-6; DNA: TGTGCCAGCAGCAGTGGACTAGCGGGATCCAATGAGCAGTTCTTC; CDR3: CASSSGLAGSNEQFF
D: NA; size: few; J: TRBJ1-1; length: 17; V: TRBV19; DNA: TGTGCCAGTAGTACCCTGGAGGTTCGGGCGAAGAACACTGAAGCTTTCTTT; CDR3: CASSTLEVRAKNTEAFF
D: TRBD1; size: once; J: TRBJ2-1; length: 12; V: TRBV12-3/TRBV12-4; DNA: TGTGCCAGCGGGACAGGGGGTAATGAGCAGTTCTTC; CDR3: CASGTGGNEQFF
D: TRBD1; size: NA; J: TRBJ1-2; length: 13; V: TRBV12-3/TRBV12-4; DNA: TGTGCCAGCAGGTCGGGACAGGGTAGGGGCTACACCTTC; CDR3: CASRSGQGRGYTF
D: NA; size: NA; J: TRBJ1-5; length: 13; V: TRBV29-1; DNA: TGCAGCGTCGCGGGGGGGCAAGGTCAGCCCCAGCATTTT; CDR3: CSVAGGQGQPQHF
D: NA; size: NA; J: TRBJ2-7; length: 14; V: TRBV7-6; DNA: TGTGCCAGCAGCTTGTCCGCGAGAACCTACGAGCAGTACTTC; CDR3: CASSLSARTYEQYF